This TCR beta chain was sequenced in a study of molecular identifiers for immune sequencing clone quantification. Germline V CDR1 and CDR2: SGDLS, YYNGEE. V lost 2 bases and J lost 0, with 17 bases in between. The CDR3 spans 17 residues. The bulk TCR libraries were made with methods described before and with listed TCR primers. Using its own MiXCR run on the PCR reads, TCRdb lists one record per CDR3 protein. The sample records under 600,000 distinct CDR3 sequences, 20% to 25% being singletons. The CD8+CD4-CCR7+CD45RA+ phenotype defined the sorted naive CD8 T cells. Broader study findings: In naive cells, under 1% of molecules belonged to clones above 20 RNA copies, against over 99% in effector cells. Barcode sharing among identical TCR molecules could make large clones appear smaller.

This clonotype has just one count. Its antigen remains unknown. The source of this sequence is a human donor in good health. Some libraries in this study had Jurkat cell RNA spiked in. Sequenced material: naive CD8+ T cells from blood, with Jurkat cell RNA spiked in. Subset meaning: FACS-sorted CD8+CD4-CCR7+CD45RA+ naive T cells. The chain joins TRBV9 to TRBJ1-2; D is unclear. This chain's CDR3 is CASSVTESPISNYGYTF. The CDR3 nucleotides read TGTGCCAGCAGCGTTACGGAGAGTCCTATTTCTAACTATGGCTACACCTTC.